The T cell receptor beta chain under discussion was sequenced for a study of shared clonotypes between healthy human individuals. It was across several immunoSEQ plates that each subset's genomic DNA was evenly split. Assay: immunoSEQ multiplex PCR; the TCRdb copy retains only in-frame clones and omits some. Among about 980,000 clones listed, 70% to 85% were seen once. This clone was detected once. Its specificity is not known. Study conclusions and caveats: Richness estimates generally favored naive over memory subsets.

CDR1 and CDR2 (germline): SGHDT, YYEEEE. This CDR3 spans 16 amino acids. Trimming removed 0 bases from V and 0 bases from J, with 7 bases in between. The TCR originated in a young man in good health. Source material: memory CD4+ T cells sorted from blood. The subset denotes: CD45RA-negative fraction. This chain uses TRBV5-6 with TRBJ1-6; D gene ambiguous. CDR3 bases: TGTGCCAGCAGCTTGGGAGCTCGCTCCTATAATTCACCCCTCCACTTT. Translated: CASSLGARSYNSPLHF. Based on the CDR3 plus reference TRBV5-6 and TRBJ1-6, the full variable domain is DAGVTQSPTHLIKTRGQQVTLRCSPKSGHDTVSWYQQALGQGPQFIFQYYEEEERQRGNFPDRFSGHQFPNYSSELNVNALLLGDSALYLCASSLGARSYNSPLHFGNGTRLTVT.